Sequencing of this T cell receptor beta chain was carried out in a study of blood T cell repertoires in COVID-19. Study-level information: Specimens from acute and convalescent COVID-19 originated in the United States, Italy and Spain. PBMCs, B-cell-depleted T cells, or T cells were the source of the cDNA or gDNA that made up the material.

The authors' processing: By means of reference gene primer amplification, nucleated cell counts were estimated. Measured with immunoSEQ multiplex PCR; TCRdb has only the in-frame clones, and not every one. V, J and clone size are those of that table, while D and trimming were read from the DNA. The sample holds some 97,000 clones, roughly 85% seen once. This CDR3 is 13 amino acids long. Deletions cut 7 bases from V and 1 base from J, with 10 bases between. Per germline, CDR1 SGHVS and CDR2 FQNEAQ. V gene TRBV7-8 combines with J gene TRBJ1-1; weak D call: TRBD1 (5 bases). The receptor's source is a woman aged 70-85 years with acute or convalescent COVID-19. The material sequenced was peripheral blood. CDR3 loop: CASNWGSNTEAFF. The CDR3 DNA sequence: TGTGCCAGCAATTGGGGCTCGAACACTGAAGCTTTCTTT.